The 7 T cell receptor beta chains reported below all come from one sample, sequenced in a study of blood T cell repertoires in COVID-19. Sequencing was performed with immunoSEQ multiplex PCR; in TCRdb, only in-frame clones are kept and a portion is missing. The repertoire has some 350,000 clones, around 91% of them found once; the top ten carry under 3.5%. Sample: peripheral blood. The receptors come from a woman between 18 and 30 years old who had recovered from COVID-19.

J is TRBJ2-5 and V is TRBV24-1; 7 bases agree with TRBD1. This CDR3 comprises 15 residues. The V segment lost 4 bases and the J segment 3 bases; nucleotides outside the gene matches: 7. CDR1 is KGHDR and CDR2 is SFDVKD in the germline V gene. CDR3 nucleotides: TGTGCCACCAGTGACCCCGGGACAGCGAAAGAGACCCAGTACTTC. Its protein is CATSDPGTAKETQYF.

The chain recombines TRBV27 with TRBJ2-7; 10 bases match TRBD2. From germline, CDR1 is MNHEY and CDR2 SMNVEV (reference sequence). The CDR3 consists of 15 residues. Unmatched junction bases numbered 11, after V lost 7 bases and J lost 5 bases. The CDR3 coding sequence is TGTGCCAGCAATTCAGCTAGCGGGAGAGGGAACGAGCAGTACGTC. Its protein product is CASNSASGRGNEQYV.

The gene calls are TRBV4-3 and TRBJ1-3; D is unclear. The CDR3 runs to 18 residues. Germline CDR1 LGHNA, CDR2 YSLEER. Trimming left V 1 base short and J 0 bases short, with 16 bases between. CDR3 sequence (DNA): TGCGCCAGCAGCCAAGTTTTATCTTTGTACGGCTCTGGAAACACCATATATTTT. Translating it yields CASSQVLSLYGSGNTIYF.

This clone was seen just once. This chain links TRBV5-6 with TRBJ1-6; D is possibly TRBD1 (5 bases). The CDR3 runs to 13 residues. Deletions cut 2 bases from V and 10 bases from J, with 10 bases between. Per germline, CDR1 SGHDT and CDR2 YYEEEE. As DNA, the CDR3 is TGTGCCAGCAGCTTCGGGAGGGACTCACCCCTCCACTTT. Encoded protein: CASSFGRDSPLHF. Full variable domain (rest looked up from reference TRBV5-6 and TRBJ1-6): DAGVTQSPTHLIKTRGQQVTLRCSPKSGHDTVSWYQQALGQGPQFIFQYYEEEERQRGNFPDRFSGHQFPNYSSELNVNALLLGDSALYLCASSFGRDSPLHFGNGTRLTVT.

The V call is TRBV5-5, the J call TRBJ1-2; 9 bases agree with TRBD1. V shed 4 bases and J 4 bases; nucleotides not matched to a gene: 5. Germline V gene data show CDR1 as SGHKS and CDR2 as YYEKEE (reference sequence). CDR3 size: 14 residues. CDR3 sequence: CASSVETGGYGYTF. CDR3 coding DNA: TGTGCCAGCAGCGTCGAGACAGGGGGCTATGGCTACACCTTC.

This chain uses TRBV27 with TRBJ1-5; 9 positions match TRBD1. Trimming took 5 bases from V and 4 from J; bases not matched to a gene: 3. CDR3 length: 14 amino acids. Per the germline V gene, CDR1 is MNHEY and CDR2 is SMNVEV (reference sequence). CDR3 in amino acids: CASSEQGANQPQHF. The CDR3 bases are TGTGCCAGCAGTGAACAGGGGGCAAATCAGCCCCAGCATTTT.

In its sample, this clone was seen once. The chain uses TRBV9 and TRBJ2-1, with no clear D. From germline, CDR1 is SGDLS and CDR2 YYNGEE. V was cut by 3 bases and J by 0 bases, with 22 bases left in between. The CDR3 contains 19 residues. CDR3 sequence (DNA): TGTGCCAGCAGCGACCCGGTAGGCCCGAGAAGGAGCTCCTACAATGAGCAGTTCTTC. Residues: CASSDPVGPRRSSYNEQFF.